Shown below are 8 T cell receptor beta chains from a single sample sequenced in a study of T cells in localized non-small cell lung cancer. The data were produced by immunoSEQ multiplex PCR, yet TCRdb's version contains in-frame clones alone and is incomplete. The sample comprises about 41,000 clones, 83% of which are singletons, and roughly 8% rests with the top ten. The starting material was PBMCs, obtained before any cancer treatment. The receptor set was obtained from a man aged 40-75 years with stage II lung adenocarcinoma.

The V call is TRBV6-6, the J call TRBJ1-2; D gene ambiguous. Germline values: CDR1 MNHNY, CDR2 SVGAGI (reference sequence). The CDR3 is 13 residues long. V was shortened by 6 bases and J by 4 bases, with 12 bases between the two germline ends. The CDR3 protein is CASSNGPIYGYTF. The DNA of the CDR3 is TGTGCCAGCAGCAACGGACCTATCTATGGCTACACCTTC.

The chain links TRBV19 to TRBJ2-2; 10 nucleotides match TRBD1. J lost 7 bases, V lost 8 bases, and 19 bases had no gene match. Per the germline V gene, CDR1 is LNHDA and CDR2 is SQIVND (reference sequence). The CDR3 is 18 amino acids. CDR3 coding DNA: TGTGCCAGTTTTTCCTCCCGGACAGGGGGGAAACGACGCGGGGAGCTGTTTTTT. Translating it yields CASFSSRTGGKRRGELFF.

The chain employs TRBV9 and TRBJ2-3; 12 bases agree with TRBD2. V was clipped by 3 bases and J by 3 bases; unmatched bases: 5. Germline V gene sequence: CDR1 SGDLS, CDR2 YYNGEE. The CDR3 is made up of 16 amino acids. The CDR3 bases are TGTGCCAGCAGCGAATACGGGACTAGCGGGACAGATACGCAGTATTTT. Translating it yields CASSEYGTSGTDTQYF.

The rearrangement links TRBV4-3 to TRBJ2-7, with D possibly TRBD2 on 6 matching bases. The V gene lost 2 bases and the J gene lost 2 bases, with 10 bases spanning the gap. This CDR3 is 14 amino acids long. Per the germline V gene, CDR1 is LGHNA and CDR2 is YSLEER. The CDR3 loop is CASSQSAGPYEQYF. The CDR3 DNA sequence: TGCGCCAGCAGCCAAAGCGCGGGACCCTACGAGCAGTACTTC.

The genes are TRBV6-4 and TRBJ1-5; D is possibly TRBD1 (5 bases). This CDR3 is 15 amino acids long. Germline V lookup: CDR1 MRHNA, CDR2 SNTAGT. Trimming took 3 bases from V and 1 from J, leaving 10 bases between them. CDR3 bases: TGTGCCAGCAGTGAGAGGGCAGGGAGCAATCAGCCCCAGCATTTT. This gives the protein CASSERAGSNQPQHF.

The CDR3 here is CASSWTSDRTDTQYF. The CDR3 DNA is TGTGCCAGCAGCTGGACTAGCGACCGCACAGATACGCAGTATTTT. The V call is TRBV7-2, the J call TRBJ2-3, with 9 bases that match TRBD2. V was pared by 4 bases and J by 1 base, with 3 bases of the junction left unmatched. The germline CDR1 and CDR2 sequences are SGHTA and FQGNSA. The CDR3 is 15 residues long.

This clone was seen more than once but under ten times. The chain couples TRBV6-5 to TRBJ1-2, with D maybe TRBD1 (6 bases). This CDR3 spans 13 amino acids. The germline CDR1 and CDR2 sequences are MNHEY and SVGAGI. V shed 4 bases and J shed 4 bases, with 10 bases lying between them. As DNA, the CDR3 is TGTGCCAGCAGTTCTTTCAGGGGCTATGGCTACACCTTC. Its translation: CASSSFRGYGYTF.

V gene TRBV5-3 combines with J gene TRBJ2-7, with 7 bases fitting TRBD1. TRBV5-3 is recorded as an ORF, its role being uncertain. The V segment lost 0 bases and the J segment 0 bases; nucleotides outside the gene matches: 6. This CDR3 region has 16 residues. CDR3 sequence (DNA): TGTGCCAGAAGCTTGGATAGGACAGGCTCCTCCTACGAGCAGTACTTC. Its protein is CARSLDRTGSSYEQYF.